The rows below give T cell receptor beta chains drawn from one sample of a study of blood T cell repertoires in COVID-19. Measured with immunoSEQ multiplex PCR; TCRdb has only the in-frame clones, and not every one. The data show 280,000 or so clones, 83% seen once. The sequenced material came from peripheral blood. Receptors were obtained from a woman aged 50 to 65 who had recovered from COVID-19. Both conserved end residues are part of each CDR3. A D gene is named only where the DNA matches it firmly. Some rows mark clone size as missing; the rest say once, few, many or name a class of expanded clone.

size	V	J	D	DNA	CDR3
.	TRBV28	TRBJ1-2	TRBD1	TGTGCCAGCAGTGGGGGACAGGGGACATATGCCGGGGGCTACACCTTC	CASSGGQGTYAGGYTF
.	TRBV7-8	TRBJ1-2	.	TGTGCCAGCAGCTCCATCAACTATGGCTACACCTTC	CASSSINYGYTF
.	TRBV27	TRBJ1-1	.	TGTGCCAGCAGTGTCAGGGGCAACACTGAAGCTTTCTTT	CASSVRGNTEAFF
.	TRBV19	TRBJ1-2	TRBD1	TGTGCCAGTAGCCTGGGACAGGGGCTTATTCTAGGCTACACCTTC	CASSLGQGLILGYTF
once	TRBV19	TRBJ2-7	TRBD1	TGTGCCAGTAGTCCGGGACAGGCCTACGAGCAGTACTTC	CASSPGQAYEQYF
few	TRBV24-1	TRBJ2-1	.	TGTGCCACCAGTGATTCCGGCCGCGGCCTGGGGCACAGTGATGAGCAGTTCTTC	CATSDSGRGLGHSDEQFF
.	TRBV3-1/TRBV3-2	TRBJ2-1	.	TGTGCCAGCAGCCCAAGTGTAAGGGAGGATGAGCAGTTCTTC	CASSPSVREDEQFF
.	TRBV13	TRBJ2-1	.	TGTGCCAGCACCTCCGATTTTGGTGGGCCCCAGTTCTTC	CASTSDFGGPQFF
many	TRBV14	TRBJ1-4	.	TGTGCCAGCAGCCGAGGCCCTACCTGGAATGAAAAACTGTTTTTT	CASSRGPTWNEKLFF
.	TRBV7-2	TRBJ1-6	.	TGTGCCAGCAAATTCGACCGGACAGCGGTGAATTCACCCCTCCACTTT	CASKFDRTAVNSPLHF
.	TRBV6-5	TRBJ2-1	.	TGTGCCAGCAGGGCAGGATCCGGCTCCTACAATGAACAGTTCTTC	CASRAGSGSYNEQFF
.	TRBV10-1	TRBJ2-7	TRBD1	TGCGCCAGCAGGGAGGGGACAGGCAACTACGAGCAGTACTTC	CASREGTGNYEQYF
.	TRBV2	TRBJ1-2	.	TGTGCCAGCAGTGCAGGGGAAGGCTATGGCTACACCTTC	CASSAGEGYGYTF
few	TRBV10-3	TRBJ2-7	TRBD1	TGTGCCATCAGTGGGGACAGTCGCCGGCCCTCCTACGAGCAGTACTTC	CAISGDSRRPSYEQYF
.	TRBV30	TRBJ1-4	.	TGTGCCTGGAGTGAAGGGGGTGGGGAAAAACTGTTTTTT	CAWSEGGGEKLFF
.	TRBV4-3	TRBJ2-1	TRBD1	TGCGCCAGCAGCCAAGAAGGTACAGGGGCTTACAATGAGCAGTTCTTC	CASSQEGTGAYNEQFF
.	TRBV12-3/TRBV12-4	TRBJ2-1	.	TGTGCCAGCGCCTTAGGGGCTAGCAATGAGCAGTTCTTC	CASALGASNEQFF
.	TRBV7-9	TRBJ1-5	TRBD1	TGTGCCAGCAGCACGGGACAGGCCCATAGCAATCAGCCCCAGCATTTT	CASSTGQAHSNQPQHF
.	TRBV27	TRBJ2-7	.	TGTGCCAGCAGTTCCTGGACGGGAGACCCCTACGAGCAGTACTTC	CASSSWTGDPYEQYF
few	TRBV28	TRBJ1-2	TRBD1	TGTGCCAGCAGTTCGGGACAGAGCTATGGCTACACCTTC	CASSSGQSYGYTF
few	TRBV6-4	TRBJ2-2	.	TGTGCCAGCAGTGACTCGGCTACCGGGGAGCTGTTTTTT	CASSDSATGELFF
.	TRBV7-2	TRBJ2-4	TRBD2	TGTGCCAGCAGCTTAGTGGCGGGGGGCGGCAACATTCAGTACTTC	CASSLVAGGGNIQYF
.	TRBV3-1/TRBV3-2	TRBJ2-7	.	TGTGCCAACCGAACTCTTTCTCACGAGCAGTACTTC	CANRTLSHEQYF
.	TRBV28	TRBJ2-7	.	TGTGCCAGCAGTCCCCCGGGTCCCGAGCAGTACTTC	CASSPPGPEQYF
.	TRBV5-4	TRBJ2-1	TRBD1	TGTGCCAGCAGCTATGGACAGGGTGCCTTCTTGAGGAACAATGAGCAGTTCTTC	CASSYGQGAFLRNNEQFF
.	TRBV24-1	TRBJ1-5	TRBD1	TGTGCCACCAGTGACTCCGGACAGGGGGCGAGTCAGCCCCAGCATTTT	CATSDSGQGASQPQHF
few	TRBV28	TRBJ1-1	.	TGTGCCAGCAGTTTTGTACAGGATGAAGCTTTCTTT	CASSFVQDEAFF
once	TRBV6-5	TRBJ1-1	TRBD1	TGTGCCAGCAGGACTCCCGGGACAGGGGAAACTGAAGCTTTCTTT	CASRTPGTGETEAFF
.	TRBV30	TRBJ1-1	.	TGTGCCTGGAGCATCTTCGGACAGTCTGAAGCTTTCTTT	CAWSIFGQSEAFF
few	TRBV9	TRBJ1-6	.	TGTGCCAGCAGCGAACAGGGTTATAATTCACCCCTCCACTTT	CASSEQGYNSPLHF
.	TRBV7-3	TRBJ2-7	.	TGTGCCAGCAGCTTAATGGGGTCCCCAGGGGTCTCCTACGAGCAGTACTTC	CASSLMGSPGVSYEQYF
.	TRBV5-1	TRBJ2-2	TRBD2	TGCGCCAGCAGCCCATCGGCGGGAGCCACCGGGGAGCTGTTTTTT	CASSPSAGATGELFF
.	TRBV12-3/TRBV12-4	TRBJ2-7	TRBD2	TGTGCCAGCGGGAGCGGGATCTCCTACGAGCAGTACTTC	CASGSGISYEQYF
.	TRBV29-1	TRBJ1-2	TRBD1	TGCAGCGTGGAAGGACAGGGACGTGGCTACACCTTC	CSVEGQGRGYTF
.	TRBV5-8	TRBJ1-1	TRBD1	TGTGCCAGCAGGAGGGACAGCATGAACACTGAAGCTTTCTTT	CASRRDSMNTEAFF
.	TRBV5-4	TRBJ1-1	.	TGTGCCAGCAGCTTGCAGGGGTCAGGGGCGAACACTGAAGCTTTCTTT	CASSLQGSGANTEAFF
.	TRBV19	TRBJ2-7	TRBD2	TGTGCCAGTAGTGTTATCTGGACTAGCGGCCATTCCTACGAGCAGTACTTC	CASSVIWTSGHSYEQYF
many	TRBV19	TRBJ1-3	.	TGTGCCAGTGGGCAGGGGCTTGATGGAAACACCATATATTTT	CASGQGLDGNTIYF
.	TRBV5-4	TRBJ2-3	TRBD2	TGTGCCAGCAGCTTGGGGGTTAGCGGGAGGGTAAGCACAGATACGCAGTATTTT	CASSLGVSGRVSTDTQYF
.	TRBV28	TRBJ1-2	TRBD1	TGTGCCAGCAGTCCCATCTTGGGGGACAGGACTAACTATGGCTACACCTTC	CASSPILGDRTNYGYTF
.	TRBV5-1	TRBJ1-2	TRBD1	TGCGCCAGCAGCCCTGACGGGACAGGAGCCTATGGCTACACCTTC	CASSPDGTGAYGYTF
.	TRBV15	TRBJ1-2	.	TGTGCCACCAGCACACAGGGAGACTATGGCTACACCTTC	CATSTQGDYGYTF
.	TRBV28	TRBJ1-1	.	TGTGCCAGCACCTTAACAGGGAACACTGAAGCTTTCTTT	CASTLTGNTEAFF
.	TRBV7-3	TRBJ2-5	.	TGTGCCAGCAGCCCCCAGACTAGTTCGAAGACCCAGTACTTC	CASSPQTSSKTQYF
.	TRBV29-1	TRBJ2-1	.	TGCAGCGTTGACAGTGGGCTATACAATGAGCAGTTCTTC	CSVDSGLYNEQFF
.	TRBV28	TRBJ2-2	.	TGTGCCAGCAGCCTAGGTATTTTCAACACCGGGGAGCTGTTTTTT	CASSLGIFNTGELFF
.	TRBV5-4	TRBJ2-3	TRBD2	TGTGCCAGCAGCTTGAGGCTAGCGGGGAGCTCAGATACGCAGTATTTT	CASSLRLAGSSDTQYF
.	TRBV7-2	TRBJ2-2	TRBD2	TGTGCCAGCAGCTTAGTGGGAGGGCAGCTCACCGGGGAGCTGTTTTTT	CASSLVGGQLTGELFF
few	TRBV10-2	TRBJ2-6	TRBD1	TGCGCCAGCAGTGCGACAGGGGGCGCTGGGGCCAACGTCCTGACTTTC	CASSATGGAGANVLTF
.	TRBV6-2/TRBV6-3	TRBJ2-7	TRBD2	TGTGCCAGCAGTTACGGTCAACTAGCGGGGCCTCGTGAGTATGAGCAGTACTTC	CASSYGQLAGPREYEQYF
.	TRBV24-1	TRBJ2-1	TRBD2	TGTGCCACCTCCGGGACTAGCGGGACCTATGAGCAGTTCTTC	CATSGTSGTYEQFF
.	TRBV27	TRBJ1-3	.	TGTGCCAGCGCCTCCTGGGCCTCTGGAAACACCATATATTTT	CASASWASGNTIYF
.	TRBV7-8	TRBJ1-1	TRBD1	TGTGCCAGCAGGCCAGGGACAGTCAACACTGAAGCTTTCTTT	CASRPGTVNTEAFF
.	TRBV15	TRBJ2-5	.	TGTGCCACCAGTTCCTCTCAAGAGACCCAGTACTTC	CATSSSQETQYF
few	TRBV7-8	TRBJ2-7	.	TGTGCCAGCAGCTTAAGGGAGTGGAGCTCCTACGAGCAGTACTTC	CASSLREWSSYEQYF